This TCR beta chain is from a study of shared clonotypes between healthy human individuals. For the study at large: Per donor, CD8 memory used one plate, CD8 naive used two, CD4 memory used three and CD4 naive used three.

The authors distributed each subset's genomic DNA evenly over several immunoSEQ plates. Repertoires were generated with immunoSEQ multiplex PCR, while TCRdb's copy carries only in-frame clones and drops some. The table shows roughly 1,500,000 clones, with 95% to 99% occurring only once. CDR3 length: 15 residues. Germline CDR1 reads ENHRY; CDR2 reads SYGVKD. Trimming removed 5 bases from V and 2 bases from J; junction bases left unmatched: 3. V and J are TRBV10-3 and TRBJ2-5; 12 bases map to TRBD2. The sequence was collected from a man aged 25 to 45 in good health. Sequencing input: naive CD4+ T cells sorted from blood. As to subset: CD45RA+ positively selected. The CDR3 DNA reads TGTGCCATCAGTAAGGGACTAGCGGGTCAAGAGACCCAGTACTTC. It codes for CAISKGLAGQETQYF.